There are many counts of the clone carrying this T cell receptor (beta chain). Its specificity is not known. TCRdb reprocessed the reads via MiXCR and lists one record per CDR3 protein. The sample includes some 150,000 distinct CDR3 sequences, 5.5% to 7% seen only once; the top ten take 18%. This entry belongs to a study of T cell repertoires in cytomegalovirus infection. Study-wide results and caveats: Clonotypes of TCR beta that were HLA-C-restricted and CMV-specific dominated the ex vivo response.

The CDR3 consists of 14 residues. Unmatched junction bases numbered 6, after V lost 5 bases and J lost 4 bases. CDR1 and CDR2 from the germline V gene are LNHDA and SQIVND (reference sequence). The sample consisted of PBMCs. This rearrangement joins TRBV19 to TRBJ2-3, with TRBD2 matching over 7 bases. The clonotype was recovered from a human donor in good health (CMV status not recorded). Some clones in this sample may be carry-over from other donors' samples. This chain's CDR3 is CASSQSGNSDTQYF. In DNA form, the CDR3 reads TGTGCCAGTAGTCAAAGCGGGAACTCAGATACGCAGTATTTT.